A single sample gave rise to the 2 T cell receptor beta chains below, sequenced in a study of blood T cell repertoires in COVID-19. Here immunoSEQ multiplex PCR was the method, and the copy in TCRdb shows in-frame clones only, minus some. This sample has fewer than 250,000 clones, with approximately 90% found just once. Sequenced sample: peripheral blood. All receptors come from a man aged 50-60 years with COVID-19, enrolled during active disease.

In DNA form, the CDR3 reads TGCGCCTCAGAGCGGGGACAGGGGTACTACGAGCAGTACTTC. It encodes CASERGQGYYEQYF. The V call is TRBV10-1, the J call TRBJ2-7; 10 bases align to TRBD1. V shed 11 bases, J shed 3 bases, and the junction held 10 bases outside the gene matches. The CDR3 consists of 14 residues. Germline loops: CDR1 WNHNN, CDR2 SYGVQD (reference sequence).

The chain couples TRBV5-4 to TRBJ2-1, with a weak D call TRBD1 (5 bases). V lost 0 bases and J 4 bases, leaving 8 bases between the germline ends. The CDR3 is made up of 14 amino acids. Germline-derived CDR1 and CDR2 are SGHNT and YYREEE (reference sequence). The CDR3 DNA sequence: TGTGCCAGCAGCTTGGGGTCAGGGTACAATGAGCAGTTCTTC. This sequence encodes CASSLGSGYNEQFF. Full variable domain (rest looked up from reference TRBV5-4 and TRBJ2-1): ETGVTQSPTHLIKTRGQQVTLRCSSQSGHNTVSWYQQALGQGPQFIFQYYREEENGRGNFPPRFSGLQFPNYSSELNVNALELDDSALYLCASSLGSGYNEQFFGPGTRLTVL.